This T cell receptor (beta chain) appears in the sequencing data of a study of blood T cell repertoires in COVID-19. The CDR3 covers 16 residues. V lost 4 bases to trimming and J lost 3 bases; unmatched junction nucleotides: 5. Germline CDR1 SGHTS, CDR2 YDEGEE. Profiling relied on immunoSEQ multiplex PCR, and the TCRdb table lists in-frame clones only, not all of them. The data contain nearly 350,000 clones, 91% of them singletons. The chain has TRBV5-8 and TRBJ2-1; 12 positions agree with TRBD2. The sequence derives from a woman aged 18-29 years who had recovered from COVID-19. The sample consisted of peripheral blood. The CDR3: CASSKTSGRNYNEQFF. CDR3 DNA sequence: TGTGCCAGCAGCAAAACTAGCGGGAGGAACTACAATGAGCAGTTCTTC.